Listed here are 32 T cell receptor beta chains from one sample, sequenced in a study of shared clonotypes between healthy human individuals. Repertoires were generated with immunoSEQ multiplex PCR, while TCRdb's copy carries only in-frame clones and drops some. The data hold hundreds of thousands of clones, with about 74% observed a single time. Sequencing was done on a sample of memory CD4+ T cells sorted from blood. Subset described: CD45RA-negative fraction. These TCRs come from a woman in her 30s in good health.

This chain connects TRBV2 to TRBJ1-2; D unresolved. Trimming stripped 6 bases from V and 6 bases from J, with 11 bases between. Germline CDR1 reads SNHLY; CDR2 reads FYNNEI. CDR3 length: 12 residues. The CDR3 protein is CASRGGYHGYTF. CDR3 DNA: TGTGCCAGCAGGGGAGGGTACCATGGCTACACCTTC.

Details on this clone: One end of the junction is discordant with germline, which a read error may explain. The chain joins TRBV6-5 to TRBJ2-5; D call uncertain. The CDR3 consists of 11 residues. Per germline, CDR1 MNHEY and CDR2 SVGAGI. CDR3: CASSDSPGQYF. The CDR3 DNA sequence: TGTGCCAGCAGTGACTCTCCAGGCCAGTACTTC.

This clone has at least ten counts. CDR3 protein: CASSPSWRLSAYNEQFF. The CDR3 bases are TGTGCCAGCTCTCCTAGTTGGCGGCTTTCGGCTTACAATGAGCAGTTCTTC. The chain joins TRBV28 to TRBJ2-1, with D unclear. This CDR3 region has 17 residues. Germline V CDR1 and CDR2: MDHEN, SYDVKM. V dropped 8 bases and J dropped 4 bases, with 24 bases sitting between them.

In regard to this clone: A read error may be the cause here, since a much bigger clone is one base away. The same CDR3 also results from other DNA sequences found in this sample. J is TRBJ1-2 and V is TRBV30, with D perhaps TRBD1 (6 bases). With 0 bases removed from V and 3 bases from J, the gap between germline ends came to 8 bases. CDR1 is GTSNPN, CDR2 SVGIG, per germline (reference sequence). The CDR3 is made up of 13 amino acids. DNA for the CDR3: TGTGCCTGGAGTGTACAGGGCGACTATGGCTACACCTTC. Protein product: CAWSVQGDYGYTF.

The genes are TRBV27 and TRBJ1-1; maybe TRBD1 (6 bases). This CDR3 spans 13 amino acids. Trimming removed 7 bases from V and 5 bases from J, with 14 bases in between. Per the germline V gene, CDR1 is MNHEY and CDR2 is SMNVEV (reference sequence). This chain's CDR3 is CASTNRVGTEAFF. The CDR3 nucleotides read TGTGCCAGCACCAACAGGGTCGGTACTGAAGCTTTCTTT.

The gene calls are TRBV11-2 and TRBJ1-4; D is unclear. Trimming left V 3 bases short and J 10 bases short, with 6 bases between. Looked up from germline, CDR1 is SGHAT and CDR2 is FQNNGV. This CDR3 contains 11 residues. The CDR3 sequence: CASSLYGKLFF. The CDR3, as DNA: TGTGCCAGCAGCTTGTACGGAAAACTGTTTTTT.

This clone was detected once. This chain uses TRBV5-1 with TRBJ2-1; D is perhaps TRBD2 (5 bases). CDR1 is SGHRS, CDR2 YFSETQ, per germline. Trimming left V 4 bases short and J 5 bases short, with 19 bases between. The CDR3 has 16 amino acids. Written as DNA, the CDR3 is TGCGCCAGCAGCCCGACTACCACGGGATCCCACAATGAGCAGTTCTTC. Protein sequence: CASSPTTTGSHNEQFF.

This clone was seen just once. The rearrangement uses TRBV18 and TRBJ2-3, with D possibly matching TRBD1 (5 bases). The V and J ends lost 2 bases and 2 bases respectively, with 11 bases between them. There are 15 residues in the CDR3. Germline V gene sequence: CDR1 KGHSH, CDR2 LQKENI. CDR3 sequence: CASSPIRQLTDTQYF. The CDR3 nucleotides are TGTGCCAGCTCACCAATCAGACAGCTCACAGATACGCAGTATTTT. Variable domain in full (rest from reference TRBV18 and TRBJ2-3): NAGVMQNPRHLVRRRGQEARLRCSPMKGHSHVYWYRQLPEEGLKFMVYLQKENIIDESGMPKERFSAEFPKEGPSILRIQQVVRGDSAAYFCASSPIRQLTDTQYFGPGTRLTVL.

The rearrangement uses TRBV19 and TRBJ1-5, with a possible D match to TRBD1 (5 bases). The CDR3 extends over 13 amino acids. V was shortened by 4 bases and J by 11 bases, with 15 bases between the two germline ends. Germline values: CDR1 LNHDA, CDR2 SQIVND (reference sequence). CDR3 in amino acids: CASSTGPSGAQHF. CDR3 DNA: TGTGCCAGTAGTACAGGTCCCTCGGGGGCCCAGCATTTT.

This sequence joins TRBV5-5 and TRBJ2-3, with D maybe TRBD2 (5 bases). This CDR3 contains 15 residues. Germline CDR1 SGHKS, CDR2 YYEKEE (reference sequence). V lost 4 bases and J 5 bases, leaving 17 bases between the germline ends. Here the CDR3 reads CASSLSNVEGDTQYF. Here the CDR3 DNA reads TGTGCCAGCAGCCTCTCCAACGTCGAGGGAGATACGCAGTATTTT.

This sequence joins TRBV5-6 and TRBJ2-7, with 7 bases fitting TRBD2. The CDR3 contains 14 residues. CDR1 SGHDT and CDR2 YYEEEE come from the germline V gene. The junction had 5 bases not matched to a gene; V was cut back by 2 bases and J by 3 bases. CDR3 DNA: TGTGCCAGCAGCTTTGGACTAGGCGGCTACGAGCAGTACTTC. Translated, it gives CASSFGLGGYEQYF.

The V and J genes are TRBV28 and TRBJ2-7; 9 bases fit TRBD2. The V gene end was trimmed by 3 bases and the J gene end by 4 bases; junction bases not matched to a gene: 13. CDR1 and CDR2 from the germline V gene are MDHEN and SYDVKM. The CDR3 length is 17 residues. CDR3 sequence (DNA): TGTGCCAGCAGTTTGTACATCGGTTTGCGGGAGGGTTACGAGCAGTACTTC. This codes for CASSLYIGLREGYEQYF.

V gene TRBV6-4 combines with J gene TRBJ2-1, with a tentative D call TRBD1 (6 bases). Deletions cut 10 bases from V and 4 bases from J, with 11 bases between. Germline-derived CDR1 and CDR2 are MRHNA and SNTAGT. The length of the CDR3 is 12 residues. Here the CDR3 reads CATADRYNEQFF. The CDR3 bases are TGTGCCACCGCGGACAGATACAATGAGCAGTTCTTC.

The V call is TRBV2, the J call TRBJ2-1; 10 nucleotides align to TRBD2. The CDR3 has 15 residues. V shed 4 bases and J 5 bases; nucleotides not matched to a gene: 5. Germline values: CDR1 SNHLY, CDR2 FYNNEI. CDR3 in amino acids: CASSGSGRRNNEQFF. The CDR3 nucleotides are TGTGCCAGCAGTGGTAGCGGGAGGAGAAACAATGAGCAGTTCTTC. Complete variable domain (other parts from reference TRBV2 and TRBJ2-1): EPEVTQTPSHQVTQMGQEVILRCVPISNHLYFYWYRQILGQKVEFLVSFYNNEISEKSEIFDDQFSVERPDGSNFTLKIRSTKLEDSAMYFCASSGSGRRNNEQFFGPGTRLTVL.

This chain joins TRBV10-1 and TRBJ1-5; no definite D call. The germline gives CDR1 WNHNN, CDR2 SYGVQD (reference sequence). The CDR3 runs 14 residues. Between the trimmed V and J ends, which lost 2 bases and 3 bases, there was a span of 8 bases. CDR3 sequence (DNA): TGCGCCAGCAGTGAGGGGCAGGTCAATCAGCCCCAGCATTTT. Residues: CASSEGQVNQPQHF.

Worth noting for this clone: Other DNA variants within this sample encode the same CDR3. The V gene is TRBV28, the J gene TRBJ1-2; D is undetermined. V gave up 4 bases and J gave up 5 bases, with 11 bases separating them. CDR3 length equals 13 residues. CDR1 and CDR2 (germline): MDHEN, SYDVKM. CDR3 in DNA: TGTGCCAGCAGTTCAGAGACTGTATATGGCTACACCTTC. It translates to CASSSETVYGYTF.

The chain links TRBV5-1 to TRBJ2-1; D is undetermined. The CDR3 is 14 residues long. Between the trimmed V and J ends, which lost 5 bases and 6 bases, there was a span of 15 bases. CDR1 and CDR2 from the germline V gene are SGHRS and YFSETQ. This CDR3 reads CASSGNLVLNEQFF. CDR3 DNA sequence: TGCGCCAGCAGTGGAAATTTGGTGCTCAATGAGCAGTTCTTC.

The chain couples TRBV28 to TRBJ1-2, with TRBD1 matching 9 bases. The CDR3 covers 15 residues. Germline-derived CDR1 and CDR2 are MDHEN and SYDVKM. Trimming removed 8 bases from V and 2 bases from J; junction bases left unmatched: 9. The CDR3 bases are TGTGCCAGCGTAAAGGACAGGGGTTTAAACTATGGCTACACCTTC. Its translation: CASVKDRGLNYGYTF.

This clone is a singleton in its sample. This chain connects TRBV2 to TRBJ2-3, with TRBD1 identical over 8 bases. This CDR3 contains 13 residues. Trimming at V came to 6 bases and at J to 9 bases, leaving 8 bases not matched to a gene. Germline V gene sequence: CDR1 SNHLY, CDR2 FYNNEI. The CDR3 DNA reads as TGTGCCAGCAGGGCCCCACAGGGGGGCACGCAGTATTTT. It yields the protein CASRAPQGGTQYF. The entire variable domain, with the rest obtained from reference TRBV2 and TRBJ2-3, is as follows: EPEVTQTPSHQVTQMGQEVILRCVPISNHLYFYWYRQILGQKVEFLVSFYNNEISEKSEIFDDQFSVERPDGSNFTLKIRSTKLEDSAMYFCASRAPQGGTQYFGPGTRLTVL.

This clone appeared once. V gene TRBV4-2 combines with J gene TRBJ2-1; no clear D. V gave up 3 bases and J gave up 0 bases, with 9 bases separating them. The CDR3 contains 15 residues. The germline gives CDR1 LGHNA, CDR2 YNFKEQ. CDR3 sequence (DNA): TGTGCCAGCAGCCAGGAAAAAAGCTCCTACAATGAGCAGTTCTTC. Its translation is CASSQEKSSYNEQFF.

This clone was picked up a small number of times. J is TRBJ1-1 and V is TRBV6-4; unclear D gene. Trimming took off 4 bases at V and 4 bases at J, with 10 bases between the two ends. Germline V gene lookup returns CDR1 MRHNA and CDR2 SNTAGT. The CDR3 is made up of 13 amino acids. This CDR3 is CASSVEQTTEAFF. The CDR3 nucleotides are TGTGCCAGCAGTGTCGAACAGACCACTGAAGCTTTCTTT.

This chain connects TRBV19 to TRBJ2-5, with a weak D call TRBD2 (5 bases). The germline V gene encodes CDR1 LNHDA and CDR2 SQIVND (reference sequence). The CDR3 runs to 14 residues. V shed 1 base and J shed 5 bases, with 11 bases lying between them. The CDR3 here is CASSIAGGFETQYF. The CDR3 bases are TGTGCCAGTAGTATAGCCGGAGGATTTGAGACCCAGTACTTC.

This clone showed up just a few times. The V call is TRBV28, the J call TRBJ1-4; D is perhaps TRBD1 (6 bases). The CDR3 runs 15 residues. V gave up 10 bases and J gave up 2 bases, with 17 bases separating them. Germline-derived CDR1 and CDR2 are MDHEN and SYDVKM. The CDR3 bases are TGTGCCATCGGCAGGAGGGGGGCTACTAATGAAAAACTGTTTTTT. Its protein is CAIGRRGATNEKLFF.

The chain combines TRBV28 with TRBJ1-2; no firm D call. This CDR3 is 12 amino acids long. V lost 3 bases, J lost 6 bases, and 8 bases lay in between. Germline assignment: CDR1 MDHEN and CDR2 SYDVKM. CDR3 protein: CASSFGFHGYTF. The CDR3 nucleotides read TGTGCCAGCAGTTTTGGGTTCCATGGCTACACCTTC.

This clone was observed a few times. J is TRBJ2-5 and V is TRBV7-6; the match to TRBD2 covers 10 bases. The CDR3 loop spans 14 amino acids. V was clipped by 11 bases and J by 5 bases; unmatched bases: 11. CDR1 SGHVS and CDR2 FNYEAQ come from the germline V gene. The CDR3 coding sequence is TGTGCCGGGACTAGCGCCGGGGGGCGGGAGACCCAGTACTTC. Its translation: CAGTSAGGRETQYF. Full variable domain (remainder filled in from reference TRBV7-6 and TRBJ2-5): GAGVSQSPRYKVTKRGQDVALRCDPISGHVSLYWYRQALGQGPEFLTYFNYEAQQDKSGLPNDRFSAERPEGSISTLTIQRTEQRDSAMYRCAGTSAGGRETQYFGPGTRLLVL.

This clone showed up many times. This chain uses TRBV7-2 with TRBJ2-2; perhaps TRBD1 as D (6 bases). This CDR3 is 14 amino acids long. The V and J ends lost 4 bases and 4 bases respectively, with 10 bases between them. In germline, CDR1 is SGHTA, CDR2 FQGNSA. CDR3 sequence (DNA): TGTGCCAGCAGCTCCGGGACATTCACCGGGGAGCTGTTTTTT. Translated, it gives CASSSGTFTGELFF.

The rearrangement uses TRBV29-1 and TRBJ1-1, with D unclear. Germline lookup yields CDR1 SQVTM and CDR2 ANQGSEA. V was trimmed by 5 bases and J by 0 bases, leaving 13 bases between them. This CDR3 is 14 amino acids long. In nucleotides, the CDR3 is TGCAGCGTTACCCAGCCAAGACTGAACACTGAAGCTTTCTTT. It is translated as CSVTQPRLNTEAFF. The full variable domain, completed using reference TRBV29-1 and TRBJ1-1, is SAVISQKPSRDICQRGTSLTIQCQVDSQVTMMFWYRQQPGQSLTLIATANQGSEATYESGFVIDKFPISRPNLTFSTLTVSNMSPEDSSIYLCSVTQPRLNTEAFFGQGTRLTVV.

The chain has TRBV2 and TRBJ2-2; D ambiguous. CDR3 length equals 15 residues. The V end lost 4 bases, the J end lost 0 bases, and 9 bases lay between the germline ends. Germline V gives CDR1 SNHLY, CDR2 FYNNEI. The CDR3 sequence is CASSVPGANTGELFF. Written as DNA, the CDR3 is TGTGCCAGCAGTGTTCCAGGCGCGAACACCGGGGAGCTGTTTTTT. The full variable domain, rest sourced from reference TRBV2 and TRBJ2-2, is EPEVTQTPSHQVTQMGQEVILRCVPISNHLYFYWYRQILGQKVEFLVSFYNNEISEKSEIFDDQFSVERPDGSNFTLKIRSTKLEDSAMYFCASSVPGANTGELFFGEGSRLTVL.

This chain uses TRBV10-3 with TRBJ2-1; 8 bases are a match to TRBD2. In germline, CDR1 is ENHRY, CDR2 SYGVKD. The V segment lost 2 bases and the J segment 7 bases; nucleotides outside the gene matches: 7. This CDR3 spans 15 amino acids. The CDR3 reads CAISEADGLANEQFF. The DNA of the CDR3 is TGTGCCATCAGTGAGGCAGACGGACTAGCAAATGAGCAGTTCTTC.

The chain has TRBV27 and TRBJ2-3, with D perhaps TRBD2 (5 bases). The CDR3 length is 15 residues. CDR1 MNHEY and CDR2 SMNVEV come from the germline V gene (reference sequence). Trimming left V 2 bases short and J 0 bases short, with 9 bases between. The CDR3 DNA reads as TGTGCCAGCAGTTTACTGCGGGCAAGCACAGATACGCAGTATTTT. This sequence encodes CASSLLRASTDTQYF.

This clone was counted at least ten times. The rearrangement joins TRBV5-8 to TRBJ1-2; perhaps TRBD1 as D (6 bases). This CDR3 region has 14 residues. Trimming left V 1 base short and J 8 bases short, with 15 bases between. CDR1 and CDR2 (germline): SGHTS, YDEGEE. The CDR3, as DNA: TGTGCCAGCAGCTTGCGGGGGCGTTCAGGAGGCTACACCTTC. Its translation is CASSLRGRSGGYTF.

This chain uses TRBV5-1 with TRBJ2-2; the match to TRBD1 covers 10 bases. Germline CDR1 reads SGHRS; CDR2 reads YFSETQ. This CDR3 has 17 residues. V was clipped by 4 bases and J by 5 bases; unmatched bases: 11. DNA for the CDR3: TGCGCCAGCAGCAGGGGACAAGACAGGGGGCGTACCGGGGAGCTGTTTTTT. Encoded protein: CASSRGQDRGRTGELFF. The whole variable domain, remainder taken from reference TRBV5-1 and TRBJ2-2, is KAGVTQTPRYLIKTRGQQVTLSCSPISGHRSVSWYQQTPGQGLQFLFEYFSETQRNKGNFPGRFSGRQFSNSRSEMNVSTLELGDSALYLCASSRGQDRGRTGELFFGEGSRLTVL.